Following are 23 T cell receptor beta chains from one sample sequenced in a study of radiotherapy plus CTLA-4 blockade in lung cancer. The method was immunoSEQ multiplex PCR; TCRdb's version includes in-frame clones alone and lacks a portion of them. Of tens of thousands of clones in the sample, over 60% were seen once. Here the sequenced sample was peripheral blood, taken from a patient treated with radiotherapy plus ipilimumab. The receptors were gathered from a human donor with non-small cell lung cancer who had stable disease on radiotherapy plus ipilimumab.

In this sample, this clone turned up a few times. The chain combines TRBV5-1 with TRBJ1-3; 9 bases are a match to TRBD1. The CDR3 spans 16 residues. CDR1 is SGHRS and CDR2 is YFSETQ in the germline V gene. V shed 5 bases, J shed 4 bases, and the junction held 10 bases outside the gene matches. The CDR3 sequence: CASSQDIGTGGNTIYF. CDR3 coding DNA: TGCGCCAGCAGTCAAGACATCGGGACAGGGGGAAACACCATATATTTT.

The chain combines TRBV5-4 with TRBJ2-3; TRBD2 matches at 8 bases. Trimming cost V 5 bases and J 3 bases; bases outside gene matches: 8. Germline CDR1 is SGHNT and CDR2 is YYREEE (reference sequence). CDR3 length equals 15 residues. The DNA for the CDR3 is TGTGCCAGCAGTTCTCACGGGGGGGGAACAGATACGCAGTATTTT. This encodes CASSSHGGGTDTQYF.

The chain employs TRBV6-1 and TRBJ1-4; TRBD1 matches 8 bases. Unmatched junction bases numbered 5, after V lost 7 bases and J lost 4 bases. The CDR3 contains 14 residues. The germline gives CDR1 MNHNS, CDR2 SASEGT. In DNA form, the CDR3 reads TGTGCCAGCATAGGAGGACAGGGTAATGAAAAACTGTTTTTT. It codes for CASIGGQGNEKLFF.

This clone was seen more than once but under ten times. This chain uses TRBV7-8 with TRBJ2-1; D is undetermined. The V and J ends lost 6 bases and 6 bases respectively, with 15 bases between them. Looked up from germline, CDR1 is SGHVS and CDR2 is FQNEAQ. The CDR3 spans 14 residues. CDR3 in DNA: TGTGCCAGCAGTCTCCGTTGGCAGTCCAATGAGCAGTTCTTC. This gives the protein CASSLRWQSNEQFF.

This chain connects TRBV4-1 to TRBJ1-2, with D perhaps matching TRBD1 (5 bases). Between the trimmed V and J ends, which lost 0 bases and 4 bases, there was a span of 12 bases. Germline V gene lookup returns CDR1 MGHRA and CDR2 YSYEKL. CDR3 length: 15 amino acids. CDR3 protein: CASSQDRDRPYGYTF. The CDR3 DNA reads as TGCGCCAGCAGCCAAGATAGAGACAGACCCTATGGCTACACCTTC.

V usage is TRBV5-1 and J usage is TRBJ1-4; D might be TRBD1 (6 bases). The CDR3 length is 15 residues. V lost 4 bases and J 6 bases, leaving 16 bases between the germline ends. CDR1 is SGHRS, CDR2 YFSETQ, per germline. CDR3: CASSPDRSGDEKLFF. As DNA, the CDR3 is TGCGCCAGCAGCCCCGACAGGTCCGGGGATGAAAAACTGTTTTTT.

This clone was counted a few times. The chain is built from TRBV7-3 and TRBJ2-7; 9 bases are shared with TRBD2. The CDR3 is made up of 15 amino acids. V lost 2 bases to trimming and J lost 4 bases; unmatched junction nucleotides: 6. Germline V gene sequence: CDR1 SGHTA, CDR2 FQGTGA. The CDR3 nucleotides are TGTGCCAGCAGCTTACAAGGCGGGGGGGCATACGAGCAGTACTTC. Its protein is CASSLQGGGAYEQYF. Full variable domain (missing parts from reference TRBV7-3 and TRBJ2-7): GAGVSQTPSNKVTEKGKYVELRCDPISGHTALYWYRQSLGQGPEFLIYFQGTGAADDSGLPNDRFFAVRPEGSVSTLKIQRTERGDSAVYLCASSLQGGGAYEQYFGPGTRLTVT.

V is TRBV7-3 and J is TRBJ1-1; maybe TRBD1 (5 bases). The germline V gene has CDR1 SGHTA and CDR2 FQGTGA. This CDR3 contains 14 residues. Trimming stripped 2 bases from V and 5 bases from J, with 12 bases between. The CDR3 loop is CASSLSQGGTEAFF. CDR3 coding DNA: TGTGCCAGCAGCTTATCGCAGGGAGGAACTGAAGCTTTCTTT.

The gene calls are TRBV30 and TRBJ2-1; the D gene is possibly TRBD1 (5 bases). The V and J ends lost 2 bases and 9 bases respectively, with 14 bases between them. Per germline, CDR1 GTSNPN and CDR2 SVGIG (reference sequence). The CDR3 is made up of 13 amino acids. Here the CDR3 DNA reads TGTGCCTGGAGTCAGGGAACCTCGGGTGAGCAGTTCTTC. Translated, it gives CAWSQGTSGEQFF.

V is TRBV7-9 and J is TRBJ2-7; no definite D call. The CDR3 has 13 amino acids. Trimming took off 3 bases at V and 4 bases at J, with 10 bases between the two ends. Germline lookup yields CDR1 SEHNR and CDR2 FQNEAQ (reference sequence). The CDR3 nucleotides read TGTGCCAGCAGCTTTTCACACCTTTACGAGCAGTACTTC. Amino acid sequence: CASSFSHLYEQYF.

The rearrangement links TRBV7-9 to TRBJ1-1; D possibly corresponds to TRBD1 (6 bases). This CDR3 is 13 amino acids long. Trimming pared 1 base from V and 3 bases from J, leaving 6 bases between. The germline V gene encodes CDR1 SEHNR and CDR2 FQNEAQ (reference sequence). The CDR3 bases are TGTGCCAGCAGCTTAGACAGGGACACTGAAGCTTTCTTT. This encodes CASSLDRDTEAFF.

This chain links TRBV5-5 with TRBJ2-7; 11 bases align to TRBD2. Germline lookup yields CDR1 SGHKS and CDR2 YYEKEE (reference sequence). This CDR3 is built from 15 residues. Losses at the gene ends were 1 base for V and 7 bases for J; bases not matched to a gene: 7. CDR3 amino acids: CASSLLSGGAGEQYF. Here the CDR3 DNA reads TGTGCCAGCAGCTTGCTTAGCGGGGGGGCGGGTGAGCAGTACTTC.

This clone has only one observation. The genes are TRBV30 and TRBJ1-2; 11 nucleotides line up with TRBD1. The germline V gene encodes CDR1 GTSNPN and CDR2 SVGIG (reference sequence). Trimming removed 4 bases from V and 6 bases from J; junction bases left unmatched: 4. The CDR3 contains 13 residues. CDR3 nucleotide sequence: TGTGCCTGGACTCCGGACAGGGGGCATGGCTACACCTTC. It encodes CAWTPDRGHGYTF.

The CDR3 DNA reads as TGTGCCAGCAGTGCCAGGGGGCTAGGTAACACTGAAGCTTTCTTT. This gives the protein CASSARGLGNTEAFF. This chain uses TRBV25-1 with TRBJ1-1; 8 bases are shared with TRBD1. This CDR3 is built from 15 residues. The germline V gene has CDR1 MGHDK and CDR2 SYGVNS. J lost 2 bases, V lost 4 bases, and 6 bases had no gene match. Combining the CDR3 with reference TRBV25-1 and TRBJ1-1 gives the whole variable domain EADIYQTPRYLVIGTGKKITLECSQTMGHDKMYWYQQDPGMELHLIHYSYGVNSTEKGDLSSESTVSRIRTEHFPLTLESARPSHTSQYLCASSARGLGNTEAFFGQGTRLTVV.

The chain links TRBV11-2 to TRBJ2-1; tentative D call: TRBD1 (6 bases). Between the trimmed V and J ends, which lost 4 bases and 8 bases, there was a span of 18 bases. Germline assignment: CDR1 SGHAT and CDR2 FQNNGV. The CDR3 is 15 residues long. CDR3 region: CASSSWGTGSDEQFF. In DNA, the CDR3 is TGTGCCAGCAGCTCATGGGGAACAGGGAGCGATGAGCAGTTCTTC.

The chain links TRBV30 to TRBJ1-2; TRBD1 matches at 7 bases. CDR3 length: 14 residues. The V gene end was trimmed by 3 bases and the J gene end by 0 bases; junction bases not matched to a gene: 4. The germline V gene has CDR1 GTSNPN and CDR2 SVGIG (reference sequence). The CDR3 coding sequence is TGTGCCTGGAGGACAGGGTTGTCTAACTATGGCTACACCTTC. Translating gives CAWRTGLSNYGYTF.

The V and J genes are TRBV2 and TRBJ1-1; the D gene is possibly TRBD1 (5 bases). CDR1 SNHLY and CDR2 FYNNEI come from the germline V gene. The CDR3 extends over 15 amino acids. V was clipped by 6 bases and J by 5 bases, with 19 bases between them. CDR3 DNA sequence: TGTGCCAGCAGCCACCAGGCAGGGAGGGGTACTGAAGCTTTCTTT. It is translated as CASSHQAGRGTEAFF.

In this sample, this clone turned up a few times. The V and J genes are TRBV15 and TRBJ2-7, with D possibly matching TRBD1 (5 bases). V was shortened by 0 bases and J by 3 bases, with 12 bases between the two germline ends. Germline V gene lookup returns CDR1 LNHNV and CDR2 YYDKDF (reference sequence). The CDR3 runs 15 residues. CDR3 protein: CATSRDSQGSYEQYF. In DNA form, the CDR3 reads TGTGCCACCAGCAGAGATAGTCAGGGAAGCTACGAGCAGTACTTC. Full variable domain (rest looked up from reference TRBV15 and TRBJ2-7): DAMVIQNPRYQVTQFGKPVTLSCSQTLNHNVMYWYQQKSSQAPKLLFHYYDKDFNNEADTPDNFQSRRPNTSFCFLDIRSPGLGDTAMYLCATSRDSQGSYEQYFGPGTRLTVT.

The chain employs TRBV6-6 and TRBJ1-2, with TRBD1 matching 7 bases. Germline V gene data show CDR1 as MNHNY and CDR2 as SVGAGI (reference sequence). CDR3 length: 15 residues. Trimming at V came to 8 bases and at J to 2 bases, leaving 11 bases not matched to a gene. The CDR3, as DNA: TGTGCCAGCTTCGATCGGACAGGCGGCAACTATGGCTACACCTTC. Translation: CASFDRTGGNYGYTF.

The V call is TRBV18, the J call TRBJ2-2, with 8 bases aligning to TRBD2. Germline lookup yields CDR1 KGHSH and CDR2 LQKENI. V lost 5 bases and J lost 1; bases outside the gene matches: 3. The CDR3 totals 15 residues. Written as DNA, the CDR3 is TGTGCCAGCTCATCGAGCGGGGGGAACACCGGGGAGCTGTTTTTT. Translating gives CASSSSGGNTGELFF.

V gene TRBV6-1 combines with J gene TRBJ2-1, with TRBD1 matching 7 bases. The CDR3 extends over 13 amino acids. The germline gives CDR1 MNHNS, CDR2 SASEGT. The V gene end was trimmed by 6 bases and the J gene end by 2 bases; junction bases not matched to a gene: 1. In DNA, the CDR3 is TGTGCCAGCAGGGACAGGCCCTACAATGAGCAGTTCTTC. Translated: CASRDRPYNEQFF.

The chain is built from TRBV7-8 and TRBJ2-3; 12 nucleotides match TRBD2. V dropped 5 bases and J dropped 2; count of bases not matched to a gene: 5. This CDR3 contains 16 residues. Germline-derived CDR1 and CDR2 are SGHVS and FQNEAQ. DNA of the CDR3: TGTGCCAGCAGCCCCAGGACTAGCGGGGCCACAGATACGCAGTATTTT. Protein product: CASSPRTSGATDTQYF.

This rearrangement joins TRBV5-1 to TRBJ1-4, with D tentatively TRBD1 (5 bases). V was trimmed by 2 bases and J by 10 bases, leaving 18 bases between them. The CDR3 spans 15 residues. Germline assignment: CDR1 SGHRS and CDR2 YFSETQ. CDR3 loop: CASSLGASATGKLFF. The DNA for the CDR3 is TGCGCCAGCAGCTTAGGGGCCTCCGCGACCGGAAAACTGTTTTTT.